This T cell receptor (beta chain) was documented in a study of T cell responses to AZD1222 COVID-19 vaccine. Across the study: Pooled in the analysis were second doses at about 4 or about 12 weeks. Regarding the study as a whole: Increases in Spike-specific TCR breadth and depth were seen after two AZD1222 doses. Of the AZD1222 recipients, only 5 to 7 were seropositive at baseline. Clonal diversity may have been underestimated in mostly white British donors.

This CDR3 is built from 15 residues. Germline V gene sequence: CDR1 MNHEY, CDR2 SVGAGI. Between the trimmed V and J ends, which lost 2 bases and 0 bases, there was a span of 9 bases. Some clones are missing from TCRdb's copy, which holds only in-frame ones; the method was immunoSEQ multiplex PCR. The sample lists under 150,000 clones; 90% were seen once. A word on this clone: Antigen unknown.

The sequence was obtained from an adult in good health. Sequences were derived from peripheral blood, sampled on day 0 of AZD1222 vaccination. The rearrangement joins TRBV6-5 to TRBJ2-3; no reliable D call. The CDR3 region is CASSYGQVSTDTQYF. The CDR3 DNA follows: TGTGCCAGCAGTTACGGGCAGGTCAGCACAGATACGCAGTATTTT.